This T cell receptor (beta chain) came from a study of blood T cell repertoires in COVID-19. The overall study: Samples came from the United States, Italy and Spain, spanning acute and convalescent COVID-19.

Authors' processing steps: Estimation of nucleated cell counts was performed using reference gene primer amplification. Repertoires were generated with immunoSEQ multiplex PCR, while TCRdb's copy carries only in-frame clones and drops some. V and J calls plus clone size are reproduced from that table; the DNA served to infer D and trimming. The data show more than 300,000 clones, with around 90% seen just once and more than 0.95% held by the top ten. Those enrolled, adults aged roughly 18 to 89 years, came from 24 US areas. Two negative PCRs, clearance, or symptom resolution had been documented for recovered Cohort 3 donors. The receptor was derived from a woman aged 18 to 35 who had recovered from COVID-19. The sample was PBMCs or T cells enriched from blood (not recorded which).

CDR3: CASSRTTGDGGYTF. Here the CDR3 DNA reads TGTGCCAGCAGTCGAACGACAGGGGACGGTGGCTACACCTTC. The rearrangement uses TRBV6-5 and TRBJ1-2; 8 bases line up with TRBD1. J was trimmed by 7 bases and V by 5 bases; bases with no gene match: 9. CDR1 and CDR2 (germline): MNHEY, SVGAGI. The CDR3 consists of 14 residues.